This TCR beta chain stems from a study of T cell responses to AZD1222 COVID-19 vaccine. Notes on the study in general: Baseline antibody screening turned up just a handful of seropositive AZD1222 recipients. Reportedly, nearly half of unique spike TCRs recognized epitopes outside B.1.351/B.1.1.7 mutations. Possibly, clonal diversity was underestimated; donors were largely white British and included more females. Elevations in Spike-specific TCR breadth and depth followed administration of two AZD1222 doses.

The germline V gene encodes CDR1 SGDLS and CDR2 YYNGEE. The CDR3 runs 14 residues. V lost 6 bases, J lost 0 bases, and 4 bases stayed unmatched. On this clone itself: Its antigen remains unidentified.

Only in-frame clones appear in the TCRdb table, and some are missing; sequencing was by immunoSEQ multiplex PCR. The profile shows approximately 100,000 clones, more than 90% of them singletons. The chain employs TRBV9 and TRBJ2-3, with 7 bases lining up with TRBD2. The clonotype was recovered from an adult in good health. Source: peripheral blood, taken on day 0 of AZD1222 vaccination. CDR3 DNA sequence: TGTGCCAGCAATCCGGGAGGTAGCACAGATACGCAGTATTTT. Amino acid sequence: CASNPGGSTDTQYF.